This T cell receptor beta chain was obtained from a study of a mutant IDH1 vaccine in newly diagnosed glioma. Turning to the study itself: Averaging approximately 40 years of age, treated patients were around 60% male and around 40% female. Standard pretreatment was either radiotherapy, temozolomide, or, for most, radiochemotherapy with temozolomide.

The time point: week 47, end of study. Vaccination comprised doses that each held 300 ug of mutant IDH1 20-mer peptide, plus topical imiquimod. Eight vaccinations went to patients in weeks 1, 3, 5, 7, 11, 15, 19, 23. In regard to this clone: The target antigen is unknown.

TCRdb keeps only in-frame clones here, not all; method: immunoSEQ multiplex PCR. The sample has 35,000 to 40,000 clones; roughly 70% are singletons. Trimming took 0 bases from V and 5 from J, leaving 11 bases between them. The CDR3 is made up of 14 amino acids. Germline V gives CDR1 SGHDT, CDR2 YYEEEE. This receptor was taken from a man aged 35 to 55 with glioma. Sequencing was performed on PBMCs, taken from a glioma patient whose treatment included an IDH1 peptide vaccine. The genes are TRBV5-6 and TRBJ1-1; D gene uncertain. The chain's CDR3 is CASSLGSVRTEAFF. The CDR3 DNA follows: TGTGCCAGCAGCTTGGGTAGTGTACGGACTGAAGCTTTCTTT.